The 29 T cell receptor beta chains reported below all come from one sample, sequenced in a study of blood T cell repertoires in COVID-19. Profiled with immunoSEQ multiplex PCR; TCRdb holds only in-frame clones, not every one. The data contain 60,000 or so clones, about four fifths of them singletons. The sample was peripheral blood. The receptor set was obtained from a man younger than 45 with COVID-19, enrolled during active disease.

The chain combines TRBV7-6 with TRBJ2-3; 13 bases agree with TRBD2. Germline assignment: CDR1 SGHVS and CDR2 FNYEAQ. After removal of 3 bases from V and 5 bases from J, the junction contained 8 bases not matched to a gene. This CDR3 comprises 17 residues. The CDR3 here is CASSLAWTSGGGDTQYF. The CDR3 region has the DNA TGTGCCAGCAGCTTGGCCTGGACTAGCGGGGGAGGAGATACGCAGTATTTT.

The chain uses TRBV11-2 and TRBJ2-7, with TRBD2 identical over 9 bases. CDR1 is SGHAT, CDR2 FQNNGV, per germline. V trimming: 0 bases; J trimming: 4 bases; junction bases outside the gene matches: 16. This CDR3 is 19 amino acids long. CDR3 sequence: CASSLDRRRSGLAGYEQYF. The CDR3 DNA follows: TGTGCCAGCAGCTTAGATCGTCGCCGGTCAGGGCTAGCGGGGTACGAGCAGTACTTC.

The chain links TRBV19 to TRBJ2-3; 8 nucleotides line up with TRBD2. V gave up 8 bases and J gave up 4 bases; unmatched junction bases: 5. The CDR3 consists of 13 residues. Germline V lookup: CDR1 LNHDA, CDR2 SQIVND (reference sequence). The CDR3 is CASAGGAPDTQYF. The CDR3 DNA follows: TGTGCCAGTGCCGGGGGGGCCCCAGATACGCAGTATTTT.

The chain carries TRBV6-1 and TRBJ1-1, with 9 bases identical to TRBD1. The CDR3 covers 16 residues. J was trimmed by 6 bases and V by 1 base; bases with no gene match: 9. Germline loops: CDR1 MNHNS, CDR2 SASEGT. This chain's CDR3 is CASSEDRGQGQPEAFF. In DNA form, the CDR3 reads TGTGCCAGCAGTGAAGACCGGGGACAGGGTCAACCTGAAGCTTTCTTT.

The chain couples TRBV4-3 to TRBJ1-1, with D perhaps matching TRBD1 (5 bases). The CDR3 totals 15 residues. Germline V CDR1 and CDR2: LGHNA, YSLEER. V was shortened by 0 bases and J by 5 bases, with 13 bases between the two germline ends. CDR3 DNA: TGCGCCAGCAGCCAAGATCCGGACAAGAGTACTGAAGCTTTCTTT. Its translation is CASSQDPDKSTEAFF.

This chain uses TRBV27 with TRBJ1-2; D may be TRBD1 (6 bases). The V and J ends lost 9 bases and 4 bases respectively, with 15 bases between them. Germline-derived CDR1 and CDR2 are MNHEY and SMNVEV (reference sequence). The CDR3 runs to 13 residues. DNA for the CDR3: TGTGCCAGTGGTGGGGGCTCTTTCTATGGCTACACCTTC. Protein: CASGGGSFYGYTF.

The chain uses TRBV4-2 and TRBJ2-5; 8 nucleotides line up with TRBD1. Trimming cost V 5 bases and J 1 base; bases outside gene matches: 6. CDR3 length equals 15 residues. Germline lookup yields CDR1 LGHNA and CDR2 YNFKEQ. CDR3 protein: CASSGGTGGQETQYF. The CDR3 DNA is TGTGCCAGCAGCGGGGGAACAGGGGGCCAAGAGACCCAGTACTTC.

The CDR3, as DNA: TGTGCCAGCAGGCCTCGACAGGGGGACACTGAAGCTTTCTTT. Protein product: CASRPRQGDTEAFF. This sequence joins TRBV13 and TRBJ1-1, with 9 bases that match TRBD1. V gave up 6 bases and J gave up 3 bases; unmatched junction bases: 5. This CDR3 is built from 14 residues. Germline loops: CDR1 PRHDT, CDR2 FYEKMQ (reference sequence).

The CDR3 reads CASSPRELTGGSNEQFF. The CDR3 coding sequence is TGCGCCAGCAGCCCCCGGGAGCTAACGGGGGGATCCAATGAGCAGTTCTTC. V usage is TRBV4-3 and J usage is TRBJ2-1; TRBD2 matches 7 bases. V trimming: 4 bases; J trimming: 6 bases; junction bases outside the gene matches: 15. The CDR3 contains 17 residues. The germline V gene has CDR1 LGHNA and CDR2 YSLEER.

This clone was seen just once. The chain recombines TRBV28 with TRBJ1-6; D might be TRBD1 (5 bases). Trimming left V 6 bases short and J 4 bases short, with 10 bases between. The CDR3 sequence is 14 residues long. The V gene's germline CDR1 is MDHEN and CDR2 SYDVKM. CDR3 DNA sequence: TGTGCCAGCAGCACAGGCCAGTATAATTCACCCCTCCACTTT. Encoded protein: CASSTGQYNSPLHF.

This CDR3 reads CASSLTGDTEAFF. The CDR3 DNA sequence: TGTGCCAGCAGCCTAACAGGGGACACTGAAGCTTTCTTT. This chain connects TRBV13 to TRBJ1-1; 7 nucleotides match TRBD1. The length of the CDR3 is 13 residues. Per germline, CDR1 PRHDT and CDR2 FYEKMQ (reference sequence). J gave up 3 bases and V 5 bases, and 3 bases lay outside the gene matches.

J is TRBJ2-7 and V is TRBV13, with D possibly matching TRBD1 (5 bases). Deletions cut 1 base from V and 5 bases from J, with 6 bases between. The CDR3 is 12 amino acids. Germline V gives CDR1 PRHDT, CDR2 FYEKMQ (reference sequence). This CDR3 reads CASSLEGNEQYF. DNA for the CDR3: TGTGCCAGCAGCTTAGAGGGGAACGAGCAGTACTTC.

The chain employs TRBV7-2 and TRBJ1-6; D is uncertain. Germline CDR1 SGHTA, CDR2 FQGNSA. Deletions cut 8 bases from V and 14 bases from J, with 19 bases between. This CDR3 is 13 amino acids long. The CDR3 nucleotides read TGTGCCAGCTCCCAATTACGACGGGGAGCCCTCCACTTT. As protein: CASSQLRRGALHF.

V is TRBV9 and J is TRBJ2-5; weak D call: TRBD2 (6 bases). The CDR3 sequence is 15 residues long. The ends were cut back, 0 bases at V and 2 bases at J, with 11 bases in the middle. Germline values: CDR1 SGDLS, CDR2 YYNGEE. This CDR3 reads CASSVVGGVQETQYF. In nucleotides, the CDR3 is TGTGCCAGCAGCGTAGTGGGGGGTGTACAAGAGACCCAGTACTTC.

The CDR3 sequence: CASSLGGAYGYTF. DNA for the CDR3: TGTGCCAGCAGTCTAGGAGGAGCCTATGGCTACACCTTC. This chain connects TRBV7-9 to TRBJ1-2; D call uncertain. Per the germline V gene, CDR1 is SEHNR and CDR2 is FQNEAQ (reference sequence). The CDR3 loop spans 13 amino acids. Trimming shortened V by 6 bases and J by 4 bases, and 12 bases separated the two germline ends.

The rearrangement links TRBV7-8 to TRBJ2-5; 8 bases agree with TRBD2. V was pared by 8 bases and J by 2 bases, with 10 bases of the junction left unmatched. The CDR3 is made up of 15 amino acids. The germline gives CDR1 SGHVS, CDR2 FQNEAQ. The CDR3 here is CASCRGASGQETQYF. The CDR3 bases are TGTGCCAGCTGCAGGGGAGCTAGCGGGCAAGAGACCCAGTACTTC.

The V and J genes are TRBV10-3 and TRBJ2-5; D could derive from TRBD1 or TRBD2 (9 bases each). This CDR3 has 20 amino acids. V was cut by 7 bases and J by 7 bases, with 37 bases left in between. Germline V gives CDR1 ENHRY, CDR2 SYGVKD. The CDR3 is CAIIRRGGDRVLAGRVTQYF. DNA of the CDR3: TGTGCCATCATTCGCAGGGGGGGGGACAGGGTCCTAGCGGGACGGGTGACCCAGTACTTC.

The chain is built from TRBV20-1 and TRBJ2-1, with 12 bases aligning to TRBD2. The CDR3 covers 15 residues. The V gene's germline CDR1 is DFQATT and CDR2 SNEGSKA (reference sequence). Trimming cost V 3 bases and J 8 bases; bases outside gene matches: 8. CDR3 in DNA: TGCAGTGCTAGTGTAAGGACTAGCGGGGTAGATGAGCAGTTCTTC. It specifies CSASVRTSGVDEQFF.

This sequence joins TRBV7-6 and TRBJ1-2; 10 nucleotides match TRBD1. CDR3 length: 17 amino acids. J was trimmed by 1 base and V by 5 bases; bases with no gene match: 10. Per the germline V gene, CDR1 is SGHVS and CDR2 is FNYEAQ. The CDR3 sequence is CASSPSGTGAYNYGYTF. CDR3 nucleotide sequence: TGTGCCAGCAGCCCATCCGGGACAGGGGCTTATAACTATGGCTACACCTTC.

This rearrangement joins TRBV6-5 to TRBJ2-7; 8 positions agree with TRBD1. The germline V gene has CDR1 MNHEY and CDR2 SVGAGI. J gave up 7 bases and V 6 bases, and 5 bases lay outside the gene matches. The CDR3 loop spans 12 amino acids. The CDR3 reads CASRSGGWEQYF. Written as DNA, the CDR3 is TGTGCCAGCAGGTCAGGGGGCTGGGAGCAGTACTTC.

V and J are TRBV5-6 and TRBJ1-3; possibly TRBD1 for D (6 bases). The CDR3 is 15 amino acids. With 0 bases removed from V and 5 bases from J, the gap between germline ends came to 12 bases. Germline V CDR1 and CDR2: SGHDT, YYEEEE. The DNA of the CDR3 is TGTGCCAGCAGCTTGGCCGGGGGGCGGCGAAACACCATATATTTT. Amino acid sequence: CASSLAGGRRNTIYF.

Worth noting for this clone: At one end, the junction sequence differs from germline, possibly due to a read error. The rearrangement uses TRBV6-5 and TRBJ1-6; no reliable D call. The CDR3 has 14 amino acids. Germline V gives CDR1 MNHEY, CDR2 SVGAGI. The CDR3 nucleotides read TGTGCCAGCAGAAGTGAGGCACATAATTCACCCCCCCACTTT. Its translation is CASRSEAHNSPPHF.

The J gene is TRBJ2-3, the V gene TRBV20-1; D possibly corresponds to TRBD1 (6 bases). V was cut by 1 base and J by 8 bases, with 7 bases left in between. The CDR3 spans 11 residues. Germline CDR1 DFQATT, CDR2 SNEGSKA (reference sequence). CDR3 sequence: CSARADSTQYF. For the CDR3, the DNA is TGCAGTGCTAGAGCGGACAGTACGCAGTATTTT.

The chain employs TRBV19 and TRBJ2-7, with 9 bases identical to TRBD1. In germline, CDR1 is LNHDA, CDR2 SQIVND (reference sequence). The CDR3 totals 17 residues. V lost 1 base and J lost 6; bases outside the gene matches: 13. The chain's CDR3 is CASSIGPGTGMFSEQYF. The CDR3 DNA reads as TGTGCCAGTAGTATAGGCCCAGGGACAGGGATGTTCAGCGAGCAGTACTTC.

This clone was found once. V and J are TRBV25-1 and TRBJ2-5, with D tentatively TRBD2 (6 bases). Trimming left V 5 bases short and J 5 bases short, with 21 bases between. The CDR3 length is 16 residues. The germline V gene encodes CDR1 MGHDK and CDR2 SYGVNS. CDR3 sequence: CASSPSGRWLRETQYF. The DNA of the CDR3 is TGTGCCAGCAGTCCCTCGGGGAGGTGGTTACGTGAGACCCAGTACTTC.

This chain joins TRBV9 and TRBJ2-7; TRBD1 might be the D (6 bases). Trimming took off 0 bases at V and 6 bases at J, with 28 bases between the two ends. The CDR3 loop spans 19 amino acids. In germline, CDR1 is SGDLS, CDR2 YYNGEE. This chain's CDR3 is CASSVGIDRTMLLSLEQYF. DNA of the CDR3: TGTGCCAGCAGCGTAGGAATAGACAGGACCATGCTCCTGTCGCTCGAGCAGTACTTC.

This chain joins TRBV4-1 and TRBJ2-5; D gene ambiguous. Germline V gives CDR1 MGHRA, CDR2 YSYEKL. This CDR3 has 14 amino acids. Trimming left V 3 bases short and J 2 bases short, with 10 bases between. The CDR3 region has the DNA TGCGCCAGCAGCCACAATATCGGGCAAGAGACCCAGTACTTC. Protein sequence: CASSHNIGQETQYF.

The chain employs TRBV7-3 and TRBJ2-1; D possibly corresponds to TRBD1 (6 bases). V gave up 1 base and J gave up 2 bases, with 9 bases separating them. The CDR3 covers 15 residues. Germline V CDR1 and CDR2: SGHTA, FQGTGA. CDR3 in DNA: TGTGCCAGCAGCTTAATTGCAGGGGCCTACAATGAGCAGTTCTTC. The encoded protein is CASSLIAGAYNEQFF.

This sequence joins TRBV6-1 and TRBJ1-2; D possibly corresponds to TRBD1 (6 bases). V was shortened by 0 bases and J by 7 bases, with 15 bases between the two germline ends. This CDR3 is 15 amino acids long. Germline loops: CDR1 MNHNS, CDR2 SASEGT. CDR3 amino acids: CASSEAWEQGRGYTF. Written as DNA, the CDR3 is TGTGCCAGCAGTGAAGCGTGGGAACAGGGACGTGGCTACACCTTC.